The 30 T cell receptor beta chains reported below all come from one sample, sequenced in a study of T cells in Graves' hyperthyroidism and ophthalmopathy. Researchers amplified the TCR beta CDR3 regions from RNA transcripts. A first-round RT-PCR of the TCR CDR3 used the HTBI primer set. TCRdb reanalysed the multiplex PCR reads using MiXCR and keeps one entry per CDR3 protein. The sample includes about 380,000 distinct CDR3 sequences, less than 20% seen only once; the top ten take around 40%. The specimen sequenced was blood. The receptors here all came from a man aged 18 to 29 with Graves' ophthalmopathy.

The rearrangement joins TRBV3-1 to TRBJ2-5; a weak D match, TRBD2 (6 bases). V lost 8 bases and J 2 bases, leaving 15 bases between the germline ends. There are 14 residues in the CDR3. Germline V lookup: CDR1 LGHDT, CDR2 YNNKEL (reference sequence). DNA of the CDR3: TGTGCCAGCTCACCCATGGACTATCAAGAGACCCAGTACTTC. This translates into CASSPMDYQETQYF.

This clonotype was observed at least ten times. V is TRBV24-1 and J is TRBJ2-5; the D is unclear. Trimming left V 5 bases short and J 2 bases short, with 14 bases between. CDR1 is KGHDR and CDR2 is SFDVKD in the germline V gene. The length of the CDR3 is 15 residues. The CDR3 nucleotides are TGTGCCACCAGTGCCAGCCGGCCTACTCAAGAGACCCAGTACTTC. As protein: CATSASRPTQETQYF.

This clonotype was recorded at least ten times. The J gene is TRBJ1-3, the V gene TRBV5-1; no definite D call. CDR3 length equals 15 residues. V was pared by 0 bases and J by 2 bases, with 9 bases between. CDR1 is SGHRS and CDR2 is YFSETQ in the germline V gene. CDR3 region: CASSLESGTGNTIYF. The DNA of the CDR3 is TGCGCCAGCAGCTTGGAATCTGGTACTGGAAACACCATATATTTT. The whole variable domain, remainder taken from reference TRBV5-1 and TRBJ1-3, is KAGVTQTPRYLIKTRGQQVTLSCSPISGHRSVSWYQQTPGQGLQFLFEYFSETQRNKGNFPGRFSGRQFSNSRSEMNVSTLELGDSALYLCASSLESGTGNTIYFGEGSWLTVV.

The table lists this clonotype with many counts. The V call is TRBV5-1, the J call TRBJ2-7; D might be TRBD1 or TRBD2, each matching 5 bases. Trimming took off 1 base at V and 7 bases at J, with 21 bases between the two ends. The CDR3 runs 16 residues. Per germline, CDR1 SGHRS and CDR2 YFSETQ. The CDR3 DNA reads as TGCGCCAGCAGCTTGTTACAGGAGGACCCTCTTAGGGAGCAGTACTTC. Translation: CASSLLQEDPLREQYF.

In this sample, this clonotype turned up many times. The rearrangement uses TRBV20-1 and TRBJ1-2, with D possibly matching TRBD1 (5 bases). Per the germline V gene, CDR1 is DFQATT and CDR2 is SNEGSKA (reference sequence). The V and J ends lost 3 bases and 5 bases respectively, with 13 bases between them. This CDR3 region has 13 residues. CDR3 sequence: CSASGPGQYGYTF. CDR3 nucleotides: TGCAGTGCTAGTGGTCCAGGGCAATATGGCTACACCTTC.

The rearrangement links TRBV4-1 to TRBJ1-2; D is possibly TRBD1 (5 bases). CDR3 length: 15 residues. Germline assignment: CDR1 MGHRA and CDR2 YSYEKL. V shed 0 bases and J shed 4 bases, with 12 bases lying between them. The CDR3 protein is CASSQDSREGYGYTF. The CDR3 nucleotides are TGCGCCAGCAGCCAAGATAGCAGGGAAGGCTATGGCTACACCTTC.

This clonotype showed up many times. This rearrangement joins TRBV5-1 to TRBJ1-2, with D unresolved. V was cut by 2 bases and J by 0 bases, with 11 bases left in between. The CDR3 is made up of 15 amino acids. Per the germline V gene, CDR1 is SGHRS and CDR2 is YFSETQ. This CDR3 reads CASSFSVVSNYGYTF. As DNA, the CDR3 is TGCGCCAGCAGCTTCAGTGTTGTGTCTAACTATGGCTACACCTTC.

The V and J genes are TRBV7-9 and TRBJ1-2; a possible D gene is TRBD1 (6 bases). Looked up from germline, CDR1 is SEHNR and CDR2 is FQNEAQ (reference sequence). The CDR3 loop spans 13 amino acids. V shed 4 bases and J shed 5 bases, with 11 bases lying between them. CDR3 coding DNA: TGTGCCAGCAGCTGGGACATCGGATATGGCTACACCTTC. It codes for CASSWDIGYGYTF.

This clonotype was observed at least ten times. The chain links TRBV7-9 to TRBJ2-1, with D perhaps TRBD2 (6 bases). Between the trimmed V and J ends, which lost 6 bases and 2 bases, there was a span of 14 bases. This CDR3 contains 15 residues. Germline V gene sequence: CDR1 SEHNR, CDR2 FQNEAQ (reference sequence). The CDR3 loop is CASRSPGLTYNEQFF. The CDR3 coding sequence is TGTGCCAGCAGATCGCCGGGACTTACCTACAATGAGCAGTTCTTC.

There are many counts of this clonotype. The rearrangement joins TRBV3-1 to TRBJ1-1, with a tentative D call TRBD1 (5 bases). This CDR3 has 14 amino acids. Germline V gene sequence: CDR1 LGHDT, CDR2 YNNKEL (reference sequence). The ends were cut back, 4 bases at V and 0 bases at J, with 9 bases in the middle. The CDR3 region is CASSPGRMNTEAFF. CDR3 DNA sequence: TGTGCCAGCAGCCCGGGACGGATGAACACTGAAGCTTTCTTT. The variable domain in full, completed from reference TRBV3-1 and TRBJ1-1, reads DTAVSQTPKYLVTQMGNDKSIKCEQNLGHDTMYWYKQDSKKFLKIMFSYNNKELIINETVPNRFSPKSPDKAHLNLHINSLELGDSAVYFCASSPGRMNTEAFFGQGTRLTVV.

This clonotype was observed once. This chain uses TRBV27 with TRBJ2-1; D assignment may be TRBD1 or TRBD2 (5 bases each). Germline CDR1 is MNHEY and CDR2 is SMNVEV (reference sequence). The CDR3 totals 15 residues. V was shortened by 2 bases and J by 6 bases, with 14 bases between the two germline ends. The CDR3 protein is CASSLMGPNTNEQFF. As DNA, the CDR3 is TGTGCCAGCAGTTTAATGGGACCTAACACCAATGAGCAGTTCTTC.

This clonotype was counted many times. V gene TRBV7-2 combines with J gene TRBJ2-7; 11 nucleotides line up with TRBD1. In germline, CDR1 is SGHTA, CDR2 FQGNSA. The CDR3 loop spans 14 amino acids. V was clipped by 5 bases and J by 4 bases; unmatched bases: 4. The CDR3 DNA sequence: TGTGCCAGCAGCCACCGGGACAGGGGGTACGAGCAGTACTTC. Residues: CASSHRDRGYEQYF.

In its sample, this clonotype was seen many times. The chain carries TRBV27 and TRBJ1-6; 8 bases align to TRBD1. The CDR3 is made up of 16 amino acids. Unmatched junction bases numbered 4, after V lost 0 bases and J lost 6 bases. The germline V gene has CDR1 MNHEY and CDR2 SMNVEV (reference sequence). The CDR3 DNA reads as TGTGCCAGCAGTTTATCGACAGGGGACCTTAATTCACCCCTCCACTTT. It yields the protein CASSLSTGDLNSPLHF.

The chain recombines TRBV4-1 with TRBJ2-2, with D unclear. CDR1 MGHRA and CDR2 YSYEKL come from the germline V gene. The CDR3 consists of 11 residues. Trimming cost V 0 bases and J 13 bases, with 6 bases left between them. The chain's CDR3 is CASSQDAWLFF. CDR3 DNA: TGCGCCAGCAGCCAAGATGCTTGGCTGTTTTTT.

A note on this clonotype: Given a much more abundant clone one base away, this may be a read error. CDR3 nucleotide sequence: TGTGCCAGCGGTAACTCCGGGACAGGGCCCTACGAGCAGTACTTC. Translating gives CASGNSGTGPYEQYF. This sequence joins TRBV6-2 or TRBV6-3 and TRBJ2-7, with 9 positions matching TRBD1. The trim removed 8 bases at V and 2 bases at J, leaving 10 bases unmatched. CDR3 size: 15 residues. Germline V gives CDR1 MNHEY, CDR2 SVGEGT.

The rearrangement uses TRBV27 and TRBJ2-1; TRBD2 agrees at 10 bases. The CDR3 has 15 residues. The germline V gene encodes CDR1 MNHEY and CDR2 SMNVEV (reference sequence). The junction had 4 bases not matched to a gene; V was cut back by 6 bases and J by 2 bases. The CDR3 nucleotides are TGTGCCAGCAGAAACCTAGCGGGGGCCTACAATGAGCAGTTCTTC. It specifies CASRNLAGAYNEQFF.

J is TRBJ1-2 and V is TRBV20-1, with unresolved D. The germline gives CDR1 DFQATT, CDR2 SNEGSKA (reference sequence). The CDR3 runs 13 residues. Trimming took off 3 bases at V and 4 bases at J, with 12 bases between the two ends. CDR3 loop: CSASLGEGYGYTF. CDR3 nucleotides: TGCAGTGCTAGTCTCGGGGAAGGCTATGGCTACACCTTC.

Ten or more counts support this clonotype. This chain's CDR3 is CASRGVESPLHF. The DNA for the CDR3 is TGCGCCAGCCGGGGGGTAGAATCACCCCTCCACTTT. This chain uses TRBV5-1 with TRBJ1-6; D is perhaps TRBD1 (5 bases). Germline CDR1 reads SGHRS; CDR2 reads YFSETQ. The V end lost 7 bases, the J end lost 10 bases, and 12 bases lay between the germline ends. This CDR3 is built from 12 residues.

This clonotype showed up just a few times. The chain carries TRBV6-1 and TRBJ2-5; D tentatively fits TRBD1 or TRBD2 (6 bases each). The CDR3 spans 14 residues. The V and J ends lost 7 bases and 2 bases respectively, with 14 bases between them. Germline loops: CDR1 MNHNS, CDR2 SASEGT. In DNA, the CDR3 is TGTGCCAGCATTCTAGGAGGGGGGCAAGAGACCCAGTACTTC. Encoded protein: CASILGGGQETQYF.

This clonotype has ten or more counts. The chain is built from TRBV4-1 and TRBJ2-1, with D perhaps matching TRBD1 (7 bases). Germline CDR1 MGHRA, CDR2 YSYEKL. The CDR3 runs 15 residues. The V end was cut by 1 base, the J end by 8 bases, with 15 bases between. CDR3 nucleotide sequence: TGCGCCAGCAGCCAAGGCCAGGGGGAGGCGGATGAGCAGTTCTTC. It codes for CASSQGQGEADEQFF.

The J gene is TRBJ1-4, the V gene TRBV10-3, with 8 bases lining up with TRBD1. V gave up 0 bases and J gave up 6 bases; unmatched junction bases: 6. From germline, CDR1 is ENHRY and CDR2 SYGVKD. The CDR3 runs to 16 residues. CDR3 DNA sequence: TGTGCCATCAGTGAGTCTGCGGACAGGGTCGATGAAAAACTGTTTTTT. The encoded protein is CAISESADRVDEKLFF.

In this sample, this clonotype turned up a few times. V and J are TRBV4-1 and TRBJ1-1, with a weak D call TRBD1 (5 bases). V was cut by 4 bases and J by 5 bases, with 26 bases left in between. The CDR3 is made up of 18 amino acids. Germline V gives CDR1 MGHRA, CDR2 YSYEKL. The CDR3 DNA reads TGCGCCAGCAGCCCTATGAGAGCCGAAAGGGGCCAGTATACTGAAGCTTTCTTT. Protein product: CASSPMRAERGQYTEAFF.

The chain joins TRBV20-1 to TRBJ1-2; D call uncertain. The CDR3 contains 16 residues. Germline CDR1 DFQATT, CDR2 SNEGSKA (reference sequence). V lost 4 bases to trimming and J lost 3 bases, with 21 bases between them. CDR3 DNA sequence: TGCAGTGCTATCGATAGCCGGGGAGGGCCCTACTATGGCTACACCTTC. Translation gives CSAIDSRGGPYYGYTF.

The chain links TRBV20-1 to TRBJ1-4; D perhaps matches TRBD1 (6 bases). V was pared by 3 bases and J by 5 bases, with 13 bases between. CDR1 is DFQATT and CDR2 is SNEGSKA in the germline V gene (reference sequence). The CDR3 contains 14 residues. CDR3 bases: TGCAGTGCTAGGGTTACAGGGAGGAATGAAAAACTGTTTTTT. As protein: CSARVTGRNEKLFF.

The table lists this clonotype with many counts. The chain combines TRBV13 with TRBJ1-1, with TRBD1 as a possible D gene (5 bases). The CDR3 consists of 14 residues. Germline values: CDR1 PRHDT, CDR2 FYEKMQ (reference sequence). V was clipped by 5 bases and J by 1 base, with 11 bases between them. The CDR3, as DNA: TGTGCCAGCAGCGCCCCGGGACCGAACACTGAAGCTTTCTTT. It specifies CASSAPGPNTEAFF.

The chain has TRBV4-1 and TRBJ1-4; D is undetermined. Germline CDR1 is MGHRA and CDR2 is YSYEKL. The CDR3 covers 15 residues. V lost 0 bases and J 8 bases, leaving 13 bases between the germline ends. In nucleotides, the CDR3 is TGCGCCAGCAGCCAAGACTCAGGACCGGGGGAAAAACTGTTTTTT. Translating gives CASSQDSGPGEKLFF.

This clonotype was counted ten times or more. The genes are TRBV5-1 and TRBJ2-1, with D tentatively TRBD2 (7 bases). Germline-derived CDR1 and CDR2 are SGHRS and YFSETQ. Trimming left V 0 bases short and J 2 bases short, with 12 bases between. The CDR3 spans 16 residues. CDR3 region: CASSLVGGGAYNEQFF. The CDR3 DNA sequence: TGCGCCAGCAGCTTGGTAGGGGGGGGCGCCTACAATGAGCAGTTCTTC.

This clonotype has a handful of counts. The chain couples TRBV4-1 to TRBJ1-2, with TRBD1 matching over 8 bases. V was pared by 1 base and J by 4 bases, with 5 bases of the junction left unmatched. CDR3 length: 15 amino acids. CDR1 and CDR2 (germline): MGHRA, YSYEKL. CDR3 nucleotides: TGCGCCAGCAGCCAAGGACAGGGGATCCCCTATGGCTACACCTTC. It encodes CASSQGQGIPYGYTF.

This clonotype was seen many times. The CDR3 sequence: CASSQGMTSGGAGGTDTQYF. The CDR3 nucleotides read TGTGCCAGCAGCCAAGGGATGACTAGCGGGGGGGCAGGTGGCACAGATACGCAGTATTTT. The chain has TRBV3-1 and TRBJ2-3; 14 positions agree with TRBD2. Germline V gives CDR1 LGHDT, CDR2 YNNKEL (reference sequence). CDR3 size: 20 residues. After removal of 1 base from V and 1 base from J, the junction contained 10 bases not matched to a gene.

This rearrangement joins TRBV4-2 to TRBJ2-2; 7 positions match TRBD1. The CDR3 extends over 19 amino acids. With V trimmed by 3 bases and J by 3 bases, 16 bases remained unmatched. Germline CDR1 is LGHNA and CDR2 is YNFKEQ. The CDR3 region is CASSHLGDRVRGDTGELFF. CDR3 nucleotides: TGTGCCAGCAGCCACCTAGGCGACAGGGTACGAGGGGACACCGGGGAGCTGTTTTTT.